The 11 T cell receptor beta chains below were found in one sample sequenced in a study of OX40 agonist ivuxolimab in advanced cancers. Measured with immunoSEQ multiplex PCR; TCRdb has only the in-frame clones, and not every one. Of about 93,000 clones in the sample, about 91% were seen once. This specimen was CD4+ or CD8+ T cells sorted from blood, taken in a trial of the OX40 agonist ivuxolimab. Receptor source: an adult with an advanced solid tumor such as melanoma, head and neck, liver or kidney cancer.

V and J are TRBV6-1 and TRBJ2-1; TRBD1 matches 9 bases. The germline gives CDR1 MNHNS, CDR2 SASEGT. V shed 3 bases, J shed 0 bases, and the junction held 0 bases outside the gene matches. CDR3 length equals 15 residues. In DNA, the CDR3 is TGTGCCAGCAGTGAGACAGGGGGCTCCTACAATGAGCAGTTCTTC. Amino acid sequence: CASSETGGSYNEQFF.

This chain joins TRBV30 and TRBJ2-7; D is undetermined. The V and J ends lost 2 bases and 2 bases respectively, with 10 bases between them. The CDR3 contains 13 residues. The germline CDR1 and CDR2 sequences are GTSNPN and SVGIG (reference sequence). The CDR3 bases are TGTGCCTGGAGTTTGAACAGTCCCTACGAGCAGTACTTC. Encoded protein: CAWSLNSPYEQYF.

This chain uses TRBV6-4 with TRBJ2-7; no clear D. V was trimmed by 5 bases and J by 0 bases, leaving 8 bases between them. This CDR3 has 13 amino acids. Germline CDR1 MRHNA, CDR2 SNTAGT. The CDR3 sequence: CASSCLSSYEQYF. CDR3 in DNA: TGTGCCAGCAGTTGTCTCAGCTCCTACGAGCAGTACTTC.

The chain combines TRBV7-9 with TRBJ2-2; D gene uncertain. V was pared by 3 bases and J by 6 bases, with 8 bases between. The CDR3 length is 13 residues. The germline V gene has CDR1 SEHNR and CDR2 FQNEAQ (reference sequence). CDR3 sequence reads: CASSLIVAGELFF. As DNA, the CDR3 is TGTGCCAGCAGCTTGATTGTGGCCGGGGAGCTGTTTTTT.

The chain employs TRBV5-1 and TRBJ2-5; perhaps TRBD1 as D (5 bases). From germline, CDR1 is SGHRS and CDR2 YFSETQ. The V gene lost 6 bases and the J gene lost 2 bases, with 14 bases spanning the gap. The CDR3 sequence is 14 residues long. The CDR3 region has the DNA TGCGCCAGCAAGGCATCGACAGTACAAGAGACCCAGTACTTC. Its protein product is CASKASTVQETQYF.

The chain joins TRBV2 to TRBJ1-2; 11 nucleotides match TRBD1. The trim removed 4 bases at V and 4 bases at J, leaving 5 bases unmatched. The germline V gene has CDR1 SNHLY and CDR2 FYNNEI. The CDR3 consists of 15 residues. This chain's CDR3 is CASSGRTGGGYGYTF. CDR3 sequence (DNA): TGTGCCAGCAGTGGGAGGACAGGGGGCGGCTATGGCTACACCTTC. Using reference TRBV2 and TRBJ1-2 for the parts outside the CDR3, the full variable domain is EPEVTQTPSHQVTQMGQEVILRCVPISNHLYFYWYRQILGQKVEFLVSFYNNEISEKSEIFDDQFSVERPDGSNFTLKIRSTKLEDSAMYFCASSGRTGGGYGYTFGSGTRLTVV.

The chain is built from TRBV4-1 and TRBJ1-5; possible D gene TRBD1, 6 bases. Germline CDR1 reads MGHRA; CDR2 reads YSYEKL. The length of the CDR3 is 15 residues. The V end was cut by 4 bases, the J end by 9 bases, with 19 bases between. CDR3 DNA sequence: TGCGCCAGCAGCCCCGGACAGCCCCTTCTTACGCCCCAGCATTTT. Translation gives CASSPGQPLLTPQHF.

The chain employs TRBV6-5 and TRBJ1-1; 10 bases fit TRBD1. The J segment lost 4 bases and the V segment lost 10 bases, leaving 9 bases of the junction unmatched. This CDR3 has 14 residues. CDR1 and CDR2 (germline): MNHEY, SVGAGI. CDR3 DNA sequence: TGTGCCAACTATCTCCGGACAGGGGGCACTGAAGCTTTCTTT. Its translation: CANYLRTGGTEAFF.

This clone is a singleton in its sample. The chain carries TRBV5-1 and TRBJ1-3; TRBD1 is a possible D gene (5 bases). V lost 5 bases, J lost 0 bases, and 12 bases lay in between. Per the germline V gene, CDR1 is SGHRS and CDR2 is YFSETQ. The CDR3 totals 15 residues. CDR3 in DNA: TGCGCCAGCAGGCAAACCGACAGCTCTGGAAACACCATATATTTT. It specifies CASRQTDSSGNTIYF.

The CDR3 region is CASSQVSGANTEAFF. CDR3 nucleotide sequence: TGCGCCAGCAGCCAAGTGTCAGGTGCGAACACTGAAGCTTTCTTT. The rearrangement joins TRBV4-1 to TRBJ1-1; no clear D. Looked up from germline, CDR1 is MGHRA and CDR2 is YSYEKL. The CDR3 covers 15 residues. Deletions cut 1 base from V and 1 base from J, with 10 bases between.

This clone was observed a single time. J is TRBJ1-3 and V is TRBV5-1; 7 bases line up with TRBD1. Germline values: CDR1 SGHRS, CDR2 YFSETQ. CDR3 size: 16 residues. V was clipped by 3 bases and J by 12 bases; unmatched bases: 18. The CDR3 is CASSYWDSQDSGYIYF. Written as DNA, the CDR3 is TGCGCCAGCAGCTACTGGGACAGCCAGGACTCTGGATACATATATTTT.